The 12 T cell receptor beta chains below all came from one sample that was sequenced in a study of blood T cells in healthy people across ages. Alongside a J-beta primer mix, a sample-barcoded 5' primer served in a second PCR lasting about 6 to 12 cycles. Via MiXCR, TCRdb re-called the 5' RACE reads, giving one row per CDR3 protein. Of approximately 360,000 distinct CDR3 sequences detected, roughly half appear once; the ten largest clones hold around 50%. The source material was blood. Receptors originate from a man between 60 and 70 years old in good health.

This chain links TRBV6-2 or TRBV6-3 with TRBJ1-5, with 11 bases that match TRBD1. This CDR3 has 17 residues. Germline CDR1 reads MNHEY; CDR2 reads SVGEGT. The junction had 11 bases not matched to a gene; V was cut back by 3 bases and J by 7 bases. The CDR3 here is CASSYLSRTGGQQPQHF. Written as DNA, the CDR3 is TGTGCCAGCAGTTATCTATCCAGGACAGGGGGCCAACAGCCCCAGCATTTT.

The rearrangement uses TRBV7-2 and TRBJ2-1, with TRBD2 identical over 16 bases. Per germline, CDR1 SGHTA and CDR2 FQGNSA. Unmatched junction bases numbered 16, after V lost 2 bases and J lost 9 bases. The CDR3 length is 20 residues. CDR3 sequence reads: CASSLTAPGTSGRAGSEQFF. The CDR3 DNA reads as TGTGCCAGCAGCTTAACAGCCCCCGGGACTAGCGGGAGGGCCGGGTCTGAGCAGTTCTTC.

The J gene is TRBJ2-1, the V gene TRBV20-1; 9 positions match TRBD2. Trimming at V came to 5 bases and at J to 9 bases, leaving 20 bases not matched to a gene. The CDR3 spans 17 residues. Germline V gene lookup returns CDR1 DFQATT and CDR2 SNEGSKA (reference sequence). The CDR3 region has the DNA TGCAGTGCTCGCCCAATCCCTTCCCTAGCGGGAAAAGGTGAGCAGTTCTTC. This gives the protein CSARPIPSLAGKGEQFF.

This clonotype has more than one count but fewer than ten. The chain couples TRBV10-3 to TRBJ2-3; D uncertain. The CDR3 totals 11 residues. Germline CDR1 is ENHRY and CDR2 is SYGVKD. V was pared by 3 bases and J by 4 bases, with 2 bases between. CDR3 in DNA: TGTGCCATCAGTGACGCAGATACGCAGTATTTT. It yields the protein CAISDADTQYF.

The chain combines TRBV24-1 with TRBJ2-5; TRBD1 agrees at 8 bases. The germline V gene has CDR1 KGHDR and CDR2 SFDVKD. The CDR3 is 15 amino acids. Trimming removed 2 bases from V and 2 bases from J; junction bases left unmatched: 3. CDR3 coding DNA: TGTGCCACCAGTGATTCGGGACAGGTACAAGAGACCCAGTACTTC. This sequence encodes CATSDSGQVQETQYF.

The chain combines TRBV27 with TRBJ2-7; the match to TRBD2 covers 7 bases. V gave up 0 bases and J gave up 5 bases; unmatched junction bases: 4. This CDR3 is 14 amino acids long. Per the germline V gene, CDR1 is MNHEY and CDR2 is SMNVEV (reference sequence). The CDR3 region has the DNA TGTGCCAGCAGTTTATCCGGGAGGCGGGACGAGCAGTACTTC. This codes for CASSLSGRRDEQYF.

The chain links TRBV5-1 to TRBJ2-4; possible D gene TRBD2, 5 bases. Germline V CDR1 and CDR2: SGHRS, YFSETQ. There are 14 residues in the CDR3. Between the trimmed V and J ends, which lost 2 bases and 3 bases, there was a span of 9 bases. CDR3 DNA: TGCGCCAGCAGCTTAACCGGGGACAAAAACATTCAGTACTTC. Its translation is CASSLTGDKNIQYF.

The J gene is TRBJ2-2, the V gene TRBV5-1, with 13 nucleotides matching TRBD2. The J segment lost 6 bases and the V segment lost 4 bases, leaving 3 bases of the junction unmatched. This CDR3 has 15 amino acids. The V gene's germline CDR1 is SGHRS and CDR2 YFSETQ. The CDR3 spells CASSRLAGGSGELFF. CDR3 nucleotides: TGCGCCAGCAGCCGACTAGCGGGGGGATCCGGGGAGCTGTTTTTT.

This clonotype showed up just a few times. The CDR3 region has the DNA TGTGCCAGCAGCCAGGGTGGACAGGGGGCCGCCTATGGCTACACCTTC. Protein sequence: CASSQGGQGAAYGYTF. The genes are TRBV4-2 and TRBJ1-2, with 11 bases aligning to TRBD1. The CDR3 is 16 residues long. Trimming cost V 3 bases and J 4 bases; bases outside gene matches: 7. The germline CDR1 and CDR2 sequences are LGHNA and YNFKEQ.

The V and J genes are TRBV9 and TRBJ1-6; TRBD1 matches at 8 bases. This CDR3 is built from 14 residues. CDR1 and CDR2 from the germline V gene are SGDLS and YYNGEE. Unmatched junction bases numbered 4, after V lost 0 bases and J lost 11 bases. This chain's CDR3 is CASSVAAGGTPLHF. The CDR3 DNA sequence: TGTGCCAGCAGCGTAGCGGCAGGGGGCACACCCCTCCACTTT.

This clonotype was recorded a few times. This sequence joins TRBV5-1 and TRBJ1-2; D unclear. The ends were cut back, 0 bases at V and 0 bases at J, with 9 bases in the middle. The CDR3 covers 15 residues. Germline assignment: CDR1 SGHRS and CDR2 YFSETQ. CDR3 loop: CASSLAGETNYGYTF. The CDR3 region has the DNA TGCGCCAGCAGCTTGGCCGGGGAAACTAACTATGGCTACACCTTC.

There are many counts of this clonotype. CDR3 loop: CSAGTGVKETQYF. In nucleotides, the CDR3 is TGCAGCGCCGGGACAGGGGTAAAAGAGACCCAGTACTTC. The rearrangement links TRBV29-1 to TRBJ2-5, with TRBD1 identical over 10 bases. This CDR3 has 13 residues. The germline gives CDR1 SQVTM, CDR2 ANQGSEA. V gave up 7 bases and J gave up 3 bases; unmatched junction bases: 5.